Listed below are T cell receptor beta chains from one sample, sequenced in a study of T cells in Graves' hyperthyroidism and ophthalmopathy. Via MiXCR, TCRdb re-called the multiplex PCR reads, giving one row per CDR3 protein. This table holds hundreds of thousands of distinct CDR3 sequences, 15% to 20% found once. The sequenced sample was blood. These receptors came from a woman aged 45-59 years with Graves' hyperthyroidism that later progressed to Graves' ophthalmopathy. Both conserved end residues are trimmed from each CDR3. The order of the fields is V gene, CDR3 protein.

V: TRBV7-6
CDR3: ASSLTQGWKTQY

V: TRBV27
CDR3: ASSLRGTSQETQY

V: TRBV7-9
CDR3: ASSPGRSSTDTQY

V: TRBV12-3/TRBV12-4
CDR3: ASSLGGGQGGEKLF

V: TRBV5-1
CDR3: ASSFPGTGIGANVLT

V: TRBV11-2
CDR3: ASSPGFGDTQY

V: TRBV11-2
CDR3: ASSLRPAGGPETQY

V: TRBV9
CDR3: ASSVARTGHSYNEQF

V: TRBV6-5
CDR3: ASSYPQGGTGTDTQY

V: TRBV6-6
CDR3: ASSYDQGQGRQPQH

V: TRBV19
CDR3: ASSIGGREETQY

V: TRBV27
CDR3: ASSFLPDGTRTDTQY

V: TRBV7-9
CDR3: ASSPQRGVNQETQY

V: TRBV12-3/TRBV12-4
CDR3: ASSSGEPYGYT

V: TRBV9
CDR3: ASSPRDRGLSNEQF

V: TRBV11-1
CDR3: ASSHRQGGNSGANVLT

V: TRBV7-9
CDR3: ASSPSGLGGTEAF

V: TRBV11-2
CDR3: ASSLVDRAEAF

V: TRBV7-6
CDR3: ASSGPLSGELF

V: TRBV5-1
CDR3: ASSQTEISGYT

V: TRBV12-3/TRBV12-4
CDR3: ASSLGASLYSNQPQH

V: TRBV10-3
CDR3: AIGLQGELETQY

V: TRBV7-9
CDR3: ASSDLSGRETF

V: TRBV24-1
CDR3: ATSDLGTDTQY

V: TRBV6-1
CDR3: ASSEDGFRLAGNEQF

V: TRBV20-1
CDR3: SARSASGQNEQF

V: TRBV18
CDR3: ASSPRGQATYEQY

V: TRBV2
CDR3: ASSEASFRNTQY

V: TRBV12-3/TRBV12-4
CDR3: AILRNYGYT

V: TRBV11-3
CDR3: ASSLFGGADTQY

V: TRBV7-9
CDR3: ASSLDGQGVYQPQH

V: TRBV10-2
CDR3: ASSESQGVHNEQF

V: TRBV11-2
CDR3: ASSGGQGNTDTQY

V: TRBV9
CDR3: ASSVEAGGAYEQY

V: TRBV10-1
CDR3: ASSGLAGANYNEQF

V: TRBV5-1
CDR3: ASSLAPGSSQGYT

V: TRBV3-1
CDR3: ASSQAGVRNTEAF

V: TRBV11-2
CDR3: ASSLVDDAF

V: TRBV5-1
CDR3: ASSLWGDEQF

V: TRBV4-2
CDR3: ASSLWTSGGQYQETQY

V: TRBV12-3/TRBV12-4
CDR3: ASSPPRSGGRNEQY

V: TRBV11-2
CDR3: ASSQPWDYTDTQY

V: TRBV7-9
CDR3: ASSKTQGYGQY

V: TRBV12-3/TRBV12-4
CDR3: ASSLDGVGGGPPSYGYT